This T cell receptor beta chain was identified in a study of T cell repertoires in cytomegalovirus infection. Turning to the study itself: CMV epitopes that were recently identified and HLA-C-restricted were used alongside well-studied HLA-B-restricted ones. Shared public TCR beta signatures pointed to both CMV infection and a matching HLA type. Study findings and constraints: In two of eight donors, the top clonotype was HLA-C-restricted CMV-specific.

This clonotype occurred many times. The antigen is unknown. TCRdb re-derived calls from the reads in MiXCR, one entry per CDR3 protein. The sample holds around 540,000 distinct CDR3 sequences; about 33% are singletons and the top ten take 15% to 20%. V shed 5 bases and J shed 2 bases, with 18 bases lying between them. Per the germline V gene, CDR1 is SGHTA and CDR2 is FQGNSA. CDR3 length equals 16 residues. V is TRBV7-2 and J is TRBJ1-2; no clear D. The TCR comes from a human donor in good health (CMV status not recorded). Some clones in this sample may be carry-over from other donors' samples. This sample comprised cultured PBMCs, obtained from culture after CMV antigen stimulation. CDR3 bases: TGTGCCAGCAGCCTTGCAGGAGCGACTACAAACTATGGCTACACCTTC. It is translated as CASSLAGATTNYGYTF.